This T cell receptor (beta chain) was found in a study of T cells in Graves' hyperthyroidism and ophthalmopathy (dated by TCRdb to the late 2010s). For the wider study: Peripheral blood samples were taken at the time of initial diagnosis, prior to any treatment. To identify TCR V-J signatures that set the groups apart, the researchers used a discovery cohort of about a hundred patients, made up of roughly 40 with Graves' ophthalmopathy and 57 with stable Graves' hyperthyroidism. An independent validation cohort of around 19 hyperthyroidism patients and about 15 patients who later progressed to ophthalmopathy tested prospective prediction of ophthalmopathy. The roughly 91 discovery patients were randomly split 7:3 into training and test sets. Thyroid tissue and blood T-cell repertoires from about 6 Graves' hyperthyroidism patients were also compared in the study. Once sampling was done, hyperthyroidism patients were given methimazole at a starting dose of 30 mg daily, whereas ophthalmopathy patients were given high-dose intravenous methylprednisolone. The paper describes TCR Vbeta CDR3 sequencing of about 140 peripheral blood samples, made up of about 41 ophthalmopathy patients, some 80 hyperthyroidism patients and roughly 17 progressor patients.

TCR beta CDR3 regions were amplified from RNA transcripts. For the first round of RT-PCR on the TCR CDR3, the HTBI primer set was used together with the Qiagen OneStep RT-PCR kit. The libraries were constructed in a second round of multiplex PCR and then size-selected and purified. Sequencing of the libraries was done on an Illumina HiSeq2000 using paired-end 100 bp reads. As for the original processing: SOAPnuke was used to process the raw data, throwing out any read that contained adapters or uncalled bases, had a mean Phred below 15, or lacked an exact constant-primer or identifier match. COPE v1.2.5 was used to merge high-quality paired reads, and clonotypes were defined as unique nucleotide sequences. MiTCR v1.1 was used to align the clonotypes against IMGT TRBV, TRBD and TRBJ reference segments. Only V-J combinations with frequency above 0.0001, covering about 99% of repertoires, were analysed. The TCS score was defined as the ratio of F50 (clonal expansion) to E x V (chaos), calculated using BLOSUM62-based TCRdist between CDR3 peptides within each V-J. Welch's t-statistics and random forest reduced roughly 500 V-J features to fewer than 15, which were used in a naive Bayes classifier (R e1071). Using fastp at Q25 and MiXCR, TCRdb reprocessed the public reads and kept productive beta chains. Rows with one shared CDR3 protein collapse into an entry with the most common genes and DNA. What appears here as the V and J calls and clone size reflects TCRdb's work, not the paper's. Present in this sample are about 690,000 distinct CDR3 sequences, 15% to 20% of which were seen just once. The ten largest clones capture 15% to 17% of the sample.

Study-level results and caveats: No statistical method was used to set the sample size in advance, and investigators knew the group allocation. Most expanded thyroid clonotypes (frequency above 0.001) were also found in blood, which suggests that blood repertoires may mirror thyroid immune responses. A 13 V-J signature model separated ophthalmopathy from stable hyperthyroidism, with around 88% sensitivity and 81% to 83% specificity in cross-validation and 80%/75% in testing. In validation, progression to ophthalmopathy was predicted by the model with 70.59% sensitivity and 72.22% specificity, a median of roughly six months before onset.

This clonotype has a count of ten or more. Its specific antigen is unknown. Per-base qualities were not stored, and no clone one base away is much larger. Taken from the germline V gene (reference sequence), the CDR1 and CDR2 loops are MNHEY and SMNVEV. From cysteine to phenylalanine, the CDR3 is 14 amino acids long. CDR3 DNA is the only sequence kept; it has 42 bases, read in frame from the first base. V is cut back by 6 bases and J by 2 bases, with 2 bases in the junction unmatched. Graves' hyperthyroidism was defined as stable when no progression to ophthalmopathy occurred over 18 months of follow-up. Hyperthyroidism patients were newly diagnosed, had a disease duration of under 2 months, and were aged 18 to 65 years. Patients with uncontrolled infections, other autoimmune diseases, pregnancy or lactation were excluded. Diagnoses relied on clinical symptoms, serum thyroxine and TRAb, thyroid ultrasound and orbital computed tomography. PBMCs were isolated from about 9.1 ml of fresh peripheral blood by Ficoll-Paque density gradient centrifugation. Trizol reagent was used to extract total RNA, and RNA quality was then checked on an Agilent 2100 Bioanalyzer.

The sequenced sample consisted of blood. The chain was built from TRBV27 and TRBJ2-7; TRBD2 matches 12 bases in the middle. This clonotype was sampled from a man in his fifties or sixties with Graves' hyperthyroidism. In nucleotide form, the sequence is TGTGCCAGCAGCTGGACTAGCGGGACCTACGAGCAGTACTTC. This translates into CASSWTSGTYEQYF.